The TCR beta chain under discussion was sequenced for a study of Ad26.COV2.S vaccination and SARS-CoV-2 variants. Study information: The study gave Ad26.COV2.S intramuscularly, once or twice 56 days apart. Study-wide results and limits: Non-spike TCR breadth showed similarity between vaccine and placebo recipients.

The method was immunoSEQ multiplex PCR; TCRdb's version includes in-frame clones alone and lacks a portion of them. The sample yields 400,000 to 500,000 clones, roughly 90% seen once. Trimming at V came to 6 bases and at J to 4 bases, leaving 9 bases not matched to a gene. The CDR3 totals 17 residues. The germline gives CDR1 SQVTM, CDR2 ANQGSEA. Treatment of the sample: some 19 received Ad26.COV2.S at low or high dose, single or two shots; roughly five received placebo; per-sample allocation not given. Samples were taken on day 63 after the first vaccine or placebo injection. Worth noting for this clone: Its antigen is unidentified.

The origin of this receptor is a person aged 18-60 years who received the Ad26.COV2.S COVID-19 vaccine or a placebo. Sequencing was performed on peripheral blood, taken in a trial of Ad26.COV2.S vaccine versus placebo. The chain carries TRBV29-1 and TRBJ2-6; 13 positions agree with TRBD2. The CDR3 bases are TGCAGCGTCCCCACTAGCGGGGGGGCCTCGGGGGCCAACGTCCTGACTTTC. Residues: CSVPTSGGASGANVLTF.